This T cell receptor beta chain was recorded in a study of T cell changes during pregnancy in multiple sclerosis. CDR1 SNHLY and CDR2 FYNNEI come from the germline V gene. This CDR3 has 11 residues. V lost 5 bases and J 10 bases, leaving 9 bases between the germline ends. Profiled with immunoSEQ multiplex PCR; TCRdb holds only in-frame clones, not every one. Among tens of thousands of clones listed, more than 85% were seen once. The clonotype comes from a female donor with multiple sclerosis, enrolled in a pregnancy study. The sequencing here drew on CD4+ T cells from peripheral blood mononuclear cells, taken in the second trimester of pregnancy. V is TRBV2 and J is TRBJ2-1; no reliable D call. The CDR3 nucleotides are TGTGCCAGCAGTCCAGACTTGGAGCAGTTCTTC. Translated: CASSPDLEQFF.